This is a list of T cell receptor beta chains from one sample in a study of CD8 T cells in Susac syndrome. TCRdb reprocessed the immunoSEQ multiplex PCR reads via MiXCR and lists one record per CDR3 protein. The table shows 150,000 to 200,000 distinct CDR3 sequences, with about 95% occurring only once. Sequenced material: CD4+ T cells from PBMCs. These receptors were collected from a human donor in good health. The CDR3 runs from the conserved cysteine through the conserved F or W. The D gene is left open where the match is weak. Not all rows give a size; the values are once, few, many and, for expanded clones, a class.

clone size: -
D gene: TRBD1
J gene: TRBJ1-5
V gene: TRBV2
CDR3 DNA: TGTGCCAGCAGTGTGGACAGGCGTGGGGATCAGCCCCAGCATTTT
CDR3 protein: CASSVDRRGDQPQHF

clone size: -
D gene: -
J gene: TRBJ2-3
V gene: TRBV14
CDR3 DNA: TGTGCCAGCAGCCAAGACGTGGGGGTGGTGACAGATACGCAGTATTTT
CDR3 protein: CASSQDVGVVTDTQYF

clone size: -
D gene: -
J gene: TRBJ1-2
V gene: TRBV3-1
CDR3 DNA: TGTGCCAGCAGCCAAAGGGCCTCATTGGCCTACACCTTC
CDR3 protein: CASSQRASLAYTF

clone size: -
D gene: -
J gene: TRBJ1-2
V gene: TRBV6-5
CDR3 DNA: TGTGCCAGCAGTACCAGGGGTACCTATGGCTACACCTTC
CDR3 protein: CASSTRGTYGYTF

clone size: -
D gene: -
J gene: TRBJ2-4
V gene: TRBV9
CDR3 DNA: TGTGCCAGCAGCGATGAGGACCACAAAAACATTCAGTACTTC
CDR3 protein: CASSDEDHKNIQYF

clone size: -
D gene: TRBD1
J gene: TRBJ1-1
V gene: TRBV3-1
CDR3 DNA: TGTGCCAGCAGGCCGGGACAGGGCGCTGAAGCTTTCTTT
CDR3 protein: CASRPGQGAEAFF

clone size: -
D gene: -
J gene: TRBJ1-2
V gene: TRBV12-3/TRBV12-4
CDR3 DNA: TGTGCCAGCAGTTTAGACCTCAACAGCTATGGCTACACCTTC
CDR3 protein: CASSLDLNSYGYTF

clone size: -
D gene: -
J gene: TRBJ2-2
V gene: TRBV9
CDR3 DNA: TGTGCCAGCAGCGTAGTAGGGGAGAACACCGGGGAGCTGTTTTTT
CDR3 protein: CASSVVGENTGELFF

clone size: -
D gene: TRBD1
J gene: TRBJ1-1
V gene: TRBV29-1
CDR3 DNA: TGCAGCGTACGCAGGGGGCGAAACACTGAAGCTTTCTTT
CDR3 protein: CSVRRGRNTEAFF

clone size: -
D gene: -
J gene: TRBJ2-1
V gene: TRBV15
CDR3 DNA: TGTGCCACCAGCAGAGATCCTAGTGTAGTGGCTGAGCAGTTCTTC
CDR3 protein: CATSRDPSVVAEQFF

clone size: once
D gene: -
J gene: TRBJ1-2
V gene: TRBV15
CDR3 DNA: TGTGCCACCAGCTCCGTGGGGGCAGGAAGAGGCTACACCTTC
CDR3 protein: CATSSVGAGRGYTF

clone size: -
D gene: -
J gene: TRBJ2-5
V gene: TRBV2
CDR3 DNA: TGTGCCAGCAACACGGGACCCGCGGAGACCCAGTACTTC
CDR3 protein: CASNTGPAETQYF

clone size: -
D gene: -
J gene: TRBJ2-5
V gene: TRBV20-1
CDR3 DNA: TGCAGTGCTAGAGATGGGGGGGGCTTGAAGACCCAGTACTTC
CDR3 protein: CSARDGGGLKTQYF

clone size: -
D gene: -
J gene: TRBJ2-3
V gene: TRBV7-6
CDR3 DNA: TGTGCCAGCAGCTTCGGGGACAGCACAGATACGCAGTATTTT
CDR3 protein: CASSFGDSTDTQYF

clone size: -
D gene: -
J gene: TRBJ2-5
V gene: TRBV7-2
CDR3 DNA: TGTGCCAGCAGCTTTCGACCTCAAGAGACCCAGTACTTC
CDR3 protein: CASSFRPQETQYF

clone size: -
D gene: -
J gene: TRBJ1-2
V gene: TRBV7-2
CDR3 DNA: TGTGCCAGCAGCTTAAAGGGGGGCACCTATGGCTACACCTTC
CDR3 protein: CASSLKGGTYGYTF

clone size: -
D gene: -
J gene: TRBJ2-7
V gene: TRBV4-1
CDR3 DNA: TGCGCCAGCAGCCAGGCCTACGGGGAGGATAACGAGCAGTACTTC
CDR3 protein: CASSQAYGEDNEQYF

clone size: -
D gene: -
J gene: TRBJ2-1
V gene: TRBV6-1
CDR3 DNA: TGTGCCAGCAGTGGTGGGACGGGGAGCTCCTACAATGAGCAGTTCTTC
CDR3 protein: CASSGGTGSSYNEQFF

clone size: once
D gene: TRBD2
J gene: TRBJ2-7
V gene: TRBV5-1
CDR3 DNA: TGCGCCAGCAGCTTGAAGCTAGCGGGGGGGTACGAGCAGTACTTC
CDR3 protein: CASSLKLAGGYEQYF

clone size: -
D gene: TRBD1
J gene: TRBJ2-2
V gene: TRBV28
CDR3 DNA: TGTGCCAGCACCACAGGGGGCCTGAACACCGGGGAGCTGTTTTTT
CDR3 protein: CASTTGGLNTGELFF

clone size: few
D gene: -
J gene: TRBJ2-7
V gene: TRBV3-1
CDR3 DNA: TGTGCCAGCAGCCAAGGGTCCGAGCAGTACTTC
CDR3 protein: CASSQGSEQYF

clone size: once
D gene: -
J gene: TRBJ2-3
V gene: TRBV4-3
CDR3 DNA: TGCGCCAGCAGCCAAGATGGCGCGGGGGCCACAGATACGCAGTATTTT
CDR3 protein: CASSQDGAGATDTQYF

clone size: -
D gene: TRBD1
J gene: TRBJ2-3
V gene: TRBV3-1
CDR3 DNA: TGTGCCAGCCTCCTCCAGGGACAGGATTTTTTTAGCACAGATACGCAGTATTTT
CDR3 protein: CASLLQGQDFFSTDTQYF

clone size: -
D gene: TRBD1
J gene: TRBJ1-4
V gene: TRBV12-3/TRBV12-4
CDR3 DNA: TGTGCCAGCAGTCCAGACAGGGGGCGGTTTGAAAAACTGTTTTTT
CDR3 protein: CASSPDRGRFEKLFF

clone size: -
D gene: -
J gene: TRBJ2-2
V gene: TRBV12-3/TRBV12-4
CDR3 DNA: TGTGCCAGCAGTCAGACAGCCACCGGGGAGCTGTTTTTT
CDR3 protein: CASSQTATGELFF

clone size: -
D gene: -
J gene: TRBJ1-2
V gene: TRBV2
CDR3 DNA: TGTGCCAGCAAGGAGACAGTGGCAACCTTGGTTGGCTACACCTTC
CDR3 protein: CASKETVATLVGYTF

clone size: -
D gene: -
J gene: TRBJ2-5
V gene: TRBV9
CDR3 DNA: TGTGCCAGCAGCGCCTCAGGGGGGGCTGAGACCCAGTACTTC
CDR3 protein: CASSASGGAETQYF

clone size: -
D gene: -
J gene: TRBJ2-2
V gene: TRBV28
CDR3 DNA: TGTGCCAGCAGACAGGGCATTTCGAACACCGGGGAGCTGTTTTTT
CDR3 protein: CASRQGISNTGELFF

clone size: -
D gene: -
J gene: TRBJ1-2
V gene: TRBV29-1
CDR3 DNA: TGCAGCGTTGGTCCGGACGGATATGGCTACACCTTC
CDR3 protein: CSVGPDGYGYTF

clone size: -
D gene: -
J gene: TRBJ1-2
V gene: TRBV12-3/TRBV12-4
CDR3 DNA: TGTGCCAGCAGTTTAGACAGTTCTGCTGGCTACACCTTC
CDR3 protein: CASSLDSSAGYTF

clone size: once
D gene: -
J gene: TRBJ2-1
V gene: TRBV14
CDR3 DNA: TGTGCCAGCAGCCAAGGGCGCCGTGAGCAGTTCTTC
CDR3 protein: CASSQGRREQFF